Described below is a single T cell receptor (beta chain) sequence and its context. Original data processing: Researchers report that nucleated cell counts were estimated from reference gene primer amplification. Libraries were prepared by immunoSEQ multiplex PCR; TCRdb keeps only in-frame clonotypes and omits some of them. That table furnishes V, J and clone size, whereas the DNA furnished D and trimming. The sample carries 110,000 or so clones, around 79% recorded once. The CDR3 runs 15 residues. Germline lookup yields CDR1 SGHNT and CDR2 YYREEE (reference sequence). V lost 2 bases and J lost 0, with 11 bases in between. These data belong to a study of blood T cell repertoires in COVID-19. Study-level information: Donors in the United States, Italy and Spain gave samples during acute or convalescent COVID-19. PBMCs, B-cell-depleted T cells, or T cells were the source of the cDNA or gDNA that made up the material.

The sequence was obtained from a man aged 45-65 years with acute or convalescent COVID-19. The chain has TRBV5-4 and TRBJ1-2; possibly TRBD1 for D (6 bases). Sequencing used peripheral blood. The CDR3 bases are TGTGCCAGCAGCTTTGTGACAGGTCCTAACTATGGCTACACCTTC. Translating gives CASSFVTGPNYGYTF.